The 21 T cell receptor beta chains below come from one sample, sequenced in a study of blood T cell repertoires in COVID-19. Measured with immunoSEQ multiplex PCR; TCRdb has only the in-frame clones, and not every one. Of around 100,000 clones in the sample, 80% to 90% are singletons; the top ten hold 2.1%. Sample: peripheral blood. Receptors originate from a human donor in a cohort sampled during active COVID-19.

The rearrangement uses TRBV5-1 and TRBJ2-7, with 10 positions matching TRBD1. Trimming cost V 4 bases and J 1 base; bases outside gene matches: 2. CDR1 is SGHRS and CDR2 is YFSETQ in the germline V gene. This CDR3 has 14 residues. The CDR3 loop reads CASSGQGESYEQYF. CDR3 sequence (DNA): TGCGCCAGCAGCGGACAGGGGGAGTCCTACGAGCAGTACTTC.

The chain recombines TRBV25-1 with TRBJ2-2; 7 nucleotides align to TRBD1. Germline V gene data show CDR1 as MGHDK and CDR2 as SYGVNS. The junction had 6 bases not matched to a gene; V was cut back by 6 bases and J by 5 bases. The CDR3 contains 14 residues. This CDR3 is CASRTGIITGELFF. The CDR3 DNA reads TGTGCCAGCAGGACAGGGATTATAACCGGGGAGCTGTTTTTT.

The chain combines TRBV28 with TRBJ1-5; 7 bases are shared with TRBD1. The CDR3 contains 15 residues. V trimming: 6 bases; J trimming: 6 bases; junction bases outside the gene matches: 11. CDR1 is MDHEN, CDR2 SYDVKM, per germline. In DNA form, the CDR3 reads TGTGCCAGCAGCCCGACAGGGATGGTTAGTCAGCCCCAGCATTTT. Protein: CASSPTGMVSQPQHF. The whole variable domain, filled in from reference TRBV28 and TRBJ1-5, reads DVKVTQSSRYLVKRTGEKVFLECVQDMDHENMFWYRQDPGLGLRLIYFSYDVKMKEKGDIPEGYSVSREKKERFSLILESASTNQTSMYLCASSPTGMVSQPQHFGDGTRLSIL.

The rearrangement joins TRBV10-2 to TRBJ2-1, with 8 bases lining up with TRBD2. CDR1 is WSHSY, CDR2 SAAADI, per germline. CDR3 length equals 15 residues. Unmatched junction bases numbered 15, after V lost 8 bases and J lost 9 bases. The CDR3 nucleotides are TGCGCCAGCGGGGGGCCTAGCGGGTCACGGGGTGAGCAGTTCTTC. Translated: CASGGPSGSRGEQFF.

V and J are TRBV6-2 or TRBV6-3 and TRBJ2-1; tentatively, D is TRBD2 (6 bases). The V gene lost 5 bases and the J gene lost 9 bases, with 20 bases spanning the gap. This CDR3 is built from 15 residues. Germline lookup yields CDR1 MNHEY and CDR2 SVGEGT. The DNA of the CDR3 is TGTGCCAGCAGTGGGGATGGAGGGAGTTTCCGTGAGCAGTTCTTC. This sequence encodes CASSGDGGSFREQFF.

The chain carries TRBV10-3 and TRBJ2-7; D ambiguous. Trimming removed 5 bases at V and 2 bases at J, with 10 bases between. From germline, CDR1 is ENHRY and CDR2 SYGVKD. The CDR3 loop spans 13 amino acids. The CDR3 is CAISQYATYEQYF. CDR3 in DNA: TGTGCCATCAGTCAATATGCTACCTACGAGCAGTACTTC.

The chain combines TRBV10-1 with TRBJ2-1, with TRBD1 matching 10 bases. This CDR3 has 17 amino acids. Trimming cost V 3 bases and J 4 bases; bases outside gene matches: 9. Germline CDR1 WNHNN, CDR2 SYGVQD (reference sequence). CDR3 in DNA: TGCGCCAGCAGTGAAACAGGGACAGGGGCGAATTACAATGAGCAGTTCTTC. Translating gives CASSETGTGANYNEQFF.

V usage is TRBV28 and J usage is TRBJ1-5; TRBD1 matches 9 bases. The germline V gene has CDR1 MDHEN and CDR2 SYDVKM. The CDR3 is 15 amino acids. V lost 7 bases, J lost 6 bases, and 10 bases stayed unmatched. The CDR3 DNA reads TGTGCCAGCACCCCAACAGGGGGCGGTCGTCAGCCCCAGCATTTT. This encodes CASTPTGGGRQPQHF.

The rearrangement joins TRBV24-1 to TRBJ2-5, with TRBD2 matching 8 bases. Trimming cost V 6 bases and J 5 bases; bases outside gene matches: 13. Per germline, CDR1 KGHDR and CDR2 SFDVKD. There are 16 residues in the CDR3. The CDR3 DNA reads TGTGCCACCAGTCCTGTAGCGGGGACCCTCGGTGAGACCCAGTACTTC. Translating it yields CATSPVAGTLGETQYF.

The chain joins TRBV3-1 (or the pseudogene TRBV3-2) to TRBJ2-2; possible D gene TRBD1, 5 bases. This CDR3 has 13 residues. The ends were cut back, 4 bases at V and 6 bases at J, with 9 bases in the middle. The germline gives CDR1 LGHDT, CDR2 YNNKEL (reference sequence). The chain's CDR3 is CASSRQGSGELFF. As DNA, the CDR3 is TGTGCCAGCAGCCGTCAGGGATCCGGGGAGCTGTTTTTT.

This clone was found once. The V call is TRBV16, the J call TRBJ1-2, with a possible D match to TRBD1 (5 bases). The CDR3 is 13 residues long. Germline V gene data show CDR1 as KGHSY and CDR2 as FQNENV. V lost 2 bases, J lost 8 bases, and 12 bases lay in between. CDR3 sequence reads: CASSQQGLGGYTF. CDR3 coding DNA: TGTGCCAGCAGCCAACAGGGCCTGGGAGGCTACACCTTC.

J is TRBJ1-2 and V is TRBV9; 7 bases fit TRBD1. J gave up 4 bases and V 0 bases, and 6 bases lay outside the gene matches. Germline V gives CDR1 SGDLS, CDR2 YYNGEE. There are 15 residues in the CDR3. The CDR3 DNA sequence: TGTGCCAGCAGCGTAGTTGGTCAGGGGGGCTATGGCTACACCTTC. Protein product: CASSVVGQGGYGYTF.

The chain is built from TRBV4-1 and TRBJ2-3; 14 bases map to TRBD2. The trim removed 0 bases at V and 4 bases at J, leaving 6 bases unmatched. Germline V gene sequence: CDR1 MGHRA, CDR2 YSYEKL. The CDR3 spans 18 residues. As DNA, the CDR3 is TGCGCCAGCAGCCAAGATAGGACGGGACTAGCGGGAGCAGATACGCAGTATTTT. This translates into CASSQDRTGLAGADTQYF.

The chain recombines TRBV10-2 with TRBJ2-7; D may be TRBD1 (6 bases). The CDR3 totals 17 residues. Germline V CDR1 and CDR2: WSHSY, SAAADI. V lost 2 bases and J lost 2, with 19 bases in between. The CDR3 reads CASSEVLLRDNTYEQYF. CDR3 nucleotide sequence: TGCGCCAGCAGTGAGGTCTTACTCCGGGACAACACCTACGAGCAGTACTTC.

V is TRBV24-1 and J is TRBJ2-1; TRBD2 aligns across 14 bases. CDR1 and CDR2 (germline): KGHDR, SFDVKD. Trimming took 5 bases from V and 4 from J; bases not matched to a gene: 15. There are 20 residues in the CDR3. In DNA form, the CDR3 reads TGTGCCACCAGTGCTGTAACCGCAAGTGGGACTAGCGGGGGATACAATGAGCAGTTCTTC. Its translation is CATSAVTASGTSGGYNEQFF.

The chain employs TRBV3-1 (or the pseudogene TRBV3-2) and TRBJ1-1; TRBD1 matches 7 bases. There are 14 residues in the CDR3. Germline V CDR1 and CDR2: LGHDT, YNNKEL (reference sequence). V was clipped by 4 bases and J by 1 base; unmatched bases: 3. The CDR3 loop is CASSLQGGNTEAFF. CDR3 in DNA: TGTGCCAGCAGCCTCCAGGGGGGGAACACTGAAGCTTTCTTT.

The rearrangement uses TRBV7-8 and TRBJ1-1; D unresolved. From germline, CDR1 is SGHVS and CDR2 FQNEAQ. CDR3 length: 13 amino acids. V lost 5 bases and J 3 bases, leaving 10 bases between the germline ends. In DNA, the CDR3 is TGTGCCAGCAGCCTCGAGAGATACACTGAAGCTTTCTTT. This encodes CASSLERYTEAFF.

The J gene is TRBJ2-3, the V gene TRBV27; the match to TRBD1 covers 8 bases. V trimming: 11 bases; J trimming: 1 base; junction bases outside the gene matches: 8. The CDR3 consists of 14 residues. In germline, CDR1 is MNHEY, CDR2 SMNVEV (reference sequence). The CDR3 region has the DNA TGTGCCTCGACAGGGGACCAGGGCACAGATACGCAGTATTTT. Its translation: CASTGDQGTDTQYF.

This clone was seen just once. The CDR3 here is CASSSTGGLSYGYTF. The CDR3 DNA reads TGTGCCAGCAGTTCCACCGGAGGGCTCAGCTATGGCTACACCTTC. This chain connects TRBV28 to TRBJ1-2; no reliable D call. CDR1 MDHEN and CDR2 SYDVKM come from the germline V gene. V lost 4 bases, J lost 4 bases, and 16 bases lay in between. The CDR3 spans 15 residues.

This clone was detected only a few times. The rearrangement links TRBV2 to TRBJ1-2, with D perhaps matching TRBD1 (6 bases). V lost 4 bases and J 9 bases, leaving 9 bases between the germline ends. Per germline, CDR1 SNHLY and CDR2 FYNNEI. This CDR3 spans 11 amino acids. The CDR3 DNA follows: TGTGCCAGCAGTGGGGACACAAGCTACACCTTC. Translated, it gives CASSGDTSYTF.

The V gene is TRBV9, the J gene TRBJ2-2; 12 bases line up with TRBD2. Germline CDR1 is SGDLS and CDR2 is YYNGEE. This CDR3 spans 18 amino acids. The J segment lost 5 bases and the V segment lost 0 bases, leaving 8 bases of the junction unmatched. The CDR3 region has the DNA TGTGCCAGCAGCGTAGCTCGCCTAGCGGGAGGGCCTACCGGGGAGCTGTTTTTT. Encoded protein: CASSVARLAGGPTGELFF. Filled out from reference TRBV9 and TRBJ2-2, the complete variable domain reads DSGVTQTPKHLITATGQRVTLRCSPRSGDLSVYWYQQSLDQGLQFLIQYYNGEERAKGNILERFSAQQFPDLHSELNLSSLELGDSALYFCASSVARLAGGPTGELFFGEGSRLTVL.